The clone carrying this T cell receptor (beta chain) showed up just a few times. Its specificity is unknown. The sample belongs to a study of cytomegalovirus exposure and HLA in healthy donors. Study findings and constraints: Available immune exposure information was restricted to CMV serostatus only. It has been reported that TCR beta sequences accurately predicted the HLA-A and HLA-B alleles of most subjects.

It was with 60 Vbeta and 13 Jbeta primers that the PCR ran. Measured with immunoSEQ multiplex PCR; TCRdb has only the in-frame clones, and not every one. Among tens of thousands of clones, over 60% were seen once, and the ten largest hold less than 9%. Germline CDR1 reads MGHDK; CDR2 reads SYGVNS. The CDR3 consists of 16 residues. The gene calls are TRBV25-1 and TRBJ2-1, with D possibly being TRBD2 (5 bases). Sequenced input: PBMCs. The receptor was isolated from a middle-aged man in good health and CMV-seropositive. DNA of the CDR3: TGTGCTCAGCCTCCGGCGGGTCCTAGCTCCTACAATGAGCAGTTCTTC. Protein sequence: CAQPPAGPSSYNEQFF.